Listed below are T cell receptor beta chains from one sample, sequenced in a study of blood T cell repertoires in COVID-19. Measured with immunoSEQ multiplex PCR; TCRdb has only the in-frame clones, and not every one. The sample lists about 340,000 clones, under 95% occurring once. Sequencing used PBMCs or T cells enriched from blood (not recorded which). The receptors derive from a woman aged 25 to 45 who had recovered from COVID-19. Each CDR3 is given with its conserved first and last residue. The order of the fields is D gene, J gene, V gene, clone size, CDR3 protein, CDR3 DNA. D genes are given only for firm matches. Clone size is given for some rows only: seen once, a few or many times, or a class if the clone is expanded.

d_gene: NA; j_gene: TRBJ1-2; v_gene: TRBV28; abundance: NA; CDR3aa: CASSFMRYGYTF; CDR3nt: TGTGCCAGCAGTTTTATGCGCTATGGCTACACCTTC
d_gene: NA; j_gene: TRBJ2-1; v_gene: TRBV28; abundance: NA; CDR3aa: CASSSGESGSNEQFF; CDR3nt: TGTGCCAGCAGTTCGGGGGAATCCGGTAGCAATGAGCAGTTCTTC
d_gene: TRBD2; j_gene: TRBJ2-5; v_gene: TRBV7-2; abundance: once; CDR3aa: CASSLWGGRAVETQYF; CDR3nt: TGTGCCAGCAGCTTATGGGGCGGGAGGGCCGTAGAGACCCAGTACTTC
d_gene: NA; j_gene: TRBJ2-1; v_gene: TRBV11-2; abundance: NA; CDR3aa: CASSLGSGAYNEQFF; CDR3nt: TGTGCCAGCAGCTTAGGGTCAGGGGCCTACAATGAGCAGTTCTTC
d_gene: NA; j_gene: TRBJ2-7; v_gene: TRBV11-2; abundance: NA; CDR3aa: CASSVREGAEQYF; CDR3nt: TGTGCCAGCAGTGTTCGCGAGGGCGCGGAACAGTACTTC
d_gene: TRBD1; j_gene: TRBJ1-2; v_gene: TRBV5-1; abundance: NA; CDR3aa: CASSFGQDHGYTF; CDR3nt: TGCGCCAGCAGCTTTGGACAGGATCATGGCTACACCTTC
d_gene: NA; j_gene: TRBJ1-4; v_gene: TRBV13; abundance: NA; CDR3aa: CASSQKGGEKLFF; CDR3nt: TGTGCCAGCAGCCAGAAAGGGGGAGAAAAACTGTTTTTT
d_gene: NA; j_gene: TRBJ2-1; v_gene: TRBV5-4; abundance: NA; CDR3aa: CASSYRVTYNEQFF; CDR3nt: TGTGCCAGCAGCTACAGGGTTACCTACAATGAGCAGTTCTTC
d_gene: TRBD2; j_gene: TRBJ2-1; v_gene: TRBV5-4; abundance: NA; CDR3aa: CASSLSGRASYNEQFF; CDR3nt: TGTGCCAGCAGCTTAAGCGGGAGGGCCTCCTACAATGAGCAGTTCTTC
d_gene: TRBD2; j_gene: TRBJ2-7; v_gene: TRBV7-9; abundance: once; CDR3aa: CASSLETVGLAYEQYF; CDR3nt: TGTGCCAGCAGCTTAGAAACTGTGGGACTAGCCTACGAGCAGTACTTC
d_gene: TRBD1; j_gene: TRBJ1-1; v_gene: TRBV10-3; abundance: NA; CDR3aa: CAIGGQRDTEAFF; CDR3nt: TGTGCCATCGGGGGACAGAGGGACACTGAAGCTTTCTTT
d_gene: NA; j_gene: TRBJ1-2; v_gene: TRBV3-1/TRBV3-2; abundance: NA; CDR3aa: CASSSSPQGGYGYTF; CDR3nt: TGTGCCAGCAGCTCCTCCCCGCAGGGAGGCTATGGCTACACCTTC
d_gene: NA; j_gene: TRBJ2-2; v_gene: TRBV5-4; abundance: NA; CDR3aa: CASSLPGEVGELFF; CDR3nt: TGTGCCAGCAGCTTGCCGGGAGAGGTCGGGGAGCTGTTTTTT
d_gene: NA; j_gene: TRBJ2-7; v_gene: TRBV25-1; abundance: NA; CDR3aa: CASSPDTGAYEQYF; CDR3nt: TGTGCCAGCAGTCCAGACACCGGTGCCTACGAGCAGTACTTC
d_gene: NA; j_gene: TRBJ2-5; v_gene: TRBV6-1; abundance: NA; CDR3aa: CASSEAARAMRETQYF; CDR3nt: TGTGCCAGCAGTGAAGCGGCCAGGGCGATGAGAGAGACCCAGTACTTC
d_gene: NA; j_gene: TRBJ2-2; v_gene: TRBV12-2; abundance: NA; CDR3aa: CASRLGTGPLANTGELFF; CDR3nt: TGTGCAAGTCGCTTAGGCACAGGGCCCCTTGCGAACACCGGGGAGCTGTTTTTT
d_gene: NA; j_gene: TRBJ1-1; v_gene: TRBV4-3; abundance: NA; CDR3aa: CASSQEGAEAFF; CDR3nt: TGCGCCAGCAGCCAAGAAGGGGCAGAAGCTTTCTTT
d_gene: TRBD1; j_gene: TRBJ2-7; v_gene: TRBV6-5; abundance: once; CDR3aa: CASRRGQGLGEQYF; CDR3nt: TGTGCCAGCAGACGCGGACAGGGCCTAGGCGAGCAGTACTTC
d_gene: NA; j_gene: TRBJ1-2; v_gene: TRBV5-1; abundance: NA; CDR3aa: CASSSGGTASNLNYGYTF; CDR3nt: TGCGCCAGCAGCTCGGGGGGAACGGCATCCAATCTTAACTATGGCTACACCTTC
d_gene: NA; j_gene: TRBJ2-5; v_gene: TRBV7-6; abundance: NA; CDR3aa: CASSLGPGETQYF; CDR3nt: TGTGCCAGCAGCTTAGGACCGGGGGAGACCCAGTACTTC
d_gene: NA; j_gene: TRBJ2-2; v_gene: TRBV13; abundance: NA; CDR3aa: CASSLGLDANTGELFF; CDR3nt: TGTGCCAGCAGCTTAGGACTAGACGCGAACACCGGGGAGCTGTTTTTT
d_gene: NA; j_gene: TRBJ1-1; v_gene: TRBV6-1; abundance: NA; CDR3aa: CASSEIGGGFNTEAFF; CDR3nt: TGTGCCAGCAGTGAAATTGGGGGGGGCTTTAACACTGAAGCTTTCTTT
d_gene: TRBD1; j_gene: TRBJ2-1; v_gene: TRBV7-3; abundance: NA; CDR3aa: CASSSVSGGQGANLNEQFF; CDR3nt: TGTGCCAGCAGCTCCGTTTCCGGGGGACAGGGAGCCAATCTCAATGAGCAGTTCTTC
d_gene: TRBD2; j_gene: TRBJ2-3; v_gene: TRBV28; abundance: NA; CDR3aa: CASSPLAGVGTDTQYF; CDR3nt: TGTGCCAGCAGTCCACTAGCGGGGGTTGGCACAGATACGCAGTATTTT
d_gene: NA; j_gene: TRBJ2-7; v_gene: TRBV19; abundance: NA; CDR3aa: CASSIVPGYEQYF; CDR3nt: TGTGCCAGTAGTATAGTTCCGGGCTACGAGCAGTACTTC
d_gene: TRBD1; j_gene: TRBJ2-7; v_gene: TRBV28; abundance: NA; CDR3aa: CASSPTGFSEQYF; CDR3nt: TGTGCCAGCAGTCCGACAGGGTTTTCCGAGCAGTACTTC
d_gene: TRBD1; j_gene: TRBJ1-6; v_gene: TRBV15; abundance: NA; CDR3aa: CATSRRNPVQGNSPLHF; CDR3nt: TGTGCCACCAGCAGACGCAACCCGGTACAGGGGAATTCACCCCTCCACTTT
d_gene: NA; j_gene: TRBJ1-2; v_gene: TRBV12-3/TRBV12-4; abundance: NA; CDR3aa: CASSTTGRRGYTF; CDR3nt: TGTGCCAGCAGTACCACAGGGAGACGCGGCTACACCTTC
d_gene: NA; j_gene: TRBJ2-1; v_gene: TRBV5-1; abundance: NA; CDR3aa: CASRQEGLAPFF; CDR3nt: TGCGCCAGCAGACAGGAAGGCCTAGCGCCGTTCTTC
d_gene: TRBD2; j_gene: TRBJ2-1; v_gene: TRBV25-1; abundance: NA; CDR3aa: CASSDALAGGGEQFF; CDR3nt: TGTGCCAGCAGTGATGCCCTAGCGGGAGGAGGGGAGCAGTTCTTC
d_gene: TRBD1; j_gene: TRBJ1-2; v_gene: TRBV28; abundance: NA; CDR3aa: CASSQYRGGYTF; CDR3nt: TGTGCCAGCAGTCAGTACAGGGGAGGCTACACCTTC
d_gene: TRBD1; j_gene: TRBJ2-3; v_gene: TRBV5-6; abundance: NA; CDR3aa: CASRSYRGSDTQYF; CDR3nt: TGTGCCAGCAGATCATACAGGGGGTCAGATACGCAGTATTTT
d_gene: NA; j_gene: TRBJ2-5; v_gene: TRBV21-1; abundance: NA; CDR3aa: CASSNLSGGLQETQYF; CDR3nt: TGTGCCAGCAGCAATCTTAGCGGGGGCCTCCAAGAGACCCAGTACTTC
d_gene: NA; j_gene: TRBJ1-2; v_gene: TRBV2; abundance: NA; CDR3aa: CASSEGQPPRGYTF; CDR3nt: TGTGCCAGCAGTGAAGGCCAGCCCCCCAGGGGCTACACCTTC
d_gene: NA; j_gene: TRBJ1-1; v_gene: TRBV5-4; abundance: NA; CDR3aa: CASRNGGDTEAFF; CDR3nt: TGTGCCAGCAGAAATGGAGGGGACACTGAAGCTTTCTTT
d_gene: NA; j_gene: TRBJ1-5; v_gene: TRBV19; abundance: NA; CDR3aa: CASSIDHVSQPQHF; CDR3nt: TGTGCCAGTAGTATAGACCACGTCAGTCAGCCCCAGCATTTT
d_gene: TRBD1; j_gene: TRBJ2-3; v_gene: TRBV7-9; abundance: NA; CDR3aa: CASSLAAGGSKDTQYF; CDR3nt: TGTGCCAGCAGCTTAGCGGCAGGGGGCTCGAAAGATACGCAGTATTTT
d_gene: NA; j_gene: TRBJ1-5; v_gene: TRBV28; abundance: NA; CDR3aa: CAAYTGGYSNQPQHF; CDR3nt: TGTGCCGCGTATACCGGCGGATATAGCAATCAGCCCCAGCATTTT
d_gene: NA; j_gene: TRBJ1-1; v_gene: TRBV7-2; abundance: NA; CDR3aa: CASSHKFGKGQEAFF; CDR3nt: TGTGCCAGCAGCCATAAGTTTGGGAAAGGACAGGAAGCTTTCTTT
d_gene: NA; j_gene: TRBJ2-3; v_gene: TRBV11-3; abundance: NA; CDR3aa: CASSPVGGGNPDTQYF; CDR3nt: TGTGCCAGCAGCCCGGTAGGGGGGGGGAACCCAGATACGCAGTATTTT
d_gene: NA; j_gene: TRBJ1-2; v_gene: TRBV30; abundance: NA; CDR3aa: CAWSRDFYGYTF; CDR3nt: TGTGCCTGGAGCCGAGACTTCTATGGCTACACCTTC
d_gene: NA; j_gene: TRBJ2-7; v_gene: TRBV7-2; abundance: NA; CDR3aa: CASSASGPYEQYF; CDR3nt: TGTGCCAGCAGCGCCAGCGGGCCCTACGAGCAGTACTTC
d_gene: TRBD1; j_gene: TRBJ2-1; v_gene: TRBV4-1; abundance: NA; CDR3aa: CASSQTRRGRVFSSYNEQFF; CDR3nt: TGCGCCAGCAGCCAGACCAGAAGGGGGCGGGTCTTTAGCTCCTACAATGAGCAGTTCTTC
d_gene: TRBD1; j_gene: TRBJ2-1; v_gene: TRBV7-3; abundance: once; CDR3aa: CASSKRGGQGTGDEQFF; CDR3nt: TGTGCCAGCAGCAAAAGGGGAGGACAGGGGACGGGAGATGAGCAGTTCTTC
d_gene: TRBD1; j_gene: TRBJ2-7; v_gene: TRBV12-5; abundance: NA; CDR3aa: CASGLSRTGGLTCSYEQYF; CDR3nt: TGTGCTAGTGGTTTGTCTAGGACAGGGGGCCTCACATGCTCCTACGAGCAGTACTTC
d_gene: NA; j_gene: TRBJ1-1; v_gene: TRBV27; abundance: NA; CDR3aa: CASSLSGGGAFF; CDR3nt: TGTGCCAGCAGTTTATCAGGAGGCGGAGCTTTCTTT
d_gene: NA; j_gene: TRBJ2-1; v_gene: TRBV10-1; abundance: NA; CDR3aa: CPGCRSYNEQFF; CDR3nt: TGCCCAGGATGCCGCTCCTACAATGAGCAGTTCTTC
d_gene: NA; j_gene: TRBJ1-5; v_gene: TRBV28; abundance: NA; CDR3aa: CASSLSYQGRNQPQHF; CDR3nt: TGTGCCAGCAGTTTATCGTACCAGGGTCGGAATCAGCCCCAGCATTTT
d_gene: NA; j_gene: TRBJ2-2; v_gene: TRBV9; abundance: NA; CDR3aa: CASSVAYRGSTGELFF; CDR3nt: TGTGCCAGCAGCGTGGCGTATAGGGGTAGTACCGGGGAGCTGTTTTTT